The clone carrying this T cell receptor beta chain was detected ten times or more. The target antigen is unknown. Read coverage stops 3 residues before the CDR3 terminus; the germline J gene supplies the remainder. Some clones are missing from TCRdb's copy, which holds only in-frame ones; the method was immunoSEQ multiplex PCR. The repertoire has about 19,000 clones, none seen only once; the ten largest take more than 2%. V lost 6 bases, J lost 9 bases, and 5 bases stayed unmatched. The CDR3 is 13 amino acids. The germline V gene encodes CDR1 MNHEY and CDR2 SVGEGT. The sample comes from a study of T cell clonality in common variable immunodeficiency. Study-wide findings and caveats: CVID subjects had higher TCRbeta clonality than healthy controls, most marked in about a third. Fewer deletions and N-nucleotide insertions were reportedly seen in common variable immunodeficiency TCR beta sequences.

The source material was peripheral blood mononuclear cells. The gene calls are TRBV6-2 or TRBV6-3 and TRBJ2-1, with 10 bases aligning to TRBD2. This TCR was sampled from a human donor with common variable immunodeficiency. The CDR3 sequence is CASRLAGVGEQFF. The covered CDR3 bases are TGTGCCAGCAGGCTAGCGGGAGTGGGTGAG.